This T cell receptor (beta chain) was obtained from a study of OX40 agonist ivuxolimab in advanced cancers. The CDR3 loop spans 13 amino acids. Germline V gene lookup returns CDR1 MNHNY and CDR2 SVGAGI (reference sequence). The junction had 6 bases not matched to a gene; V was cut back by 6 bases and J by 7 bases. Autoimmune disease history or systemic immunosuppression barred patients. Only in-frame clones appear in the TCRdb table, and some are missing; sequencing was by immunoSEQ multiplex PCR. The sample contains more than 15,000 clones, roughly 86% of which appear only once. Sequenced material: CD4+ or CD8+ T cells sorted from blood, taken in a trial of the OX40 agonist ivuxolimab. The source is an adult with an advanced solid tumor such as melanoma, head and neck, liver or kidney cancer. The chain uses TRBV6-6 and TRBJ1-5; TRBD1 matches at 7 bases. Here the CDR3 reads CASRNQGDQPQHF. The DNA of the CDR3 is TGTGCCAGCAGAAATCAGGGGGACCAGCCCCAGCATTTT.